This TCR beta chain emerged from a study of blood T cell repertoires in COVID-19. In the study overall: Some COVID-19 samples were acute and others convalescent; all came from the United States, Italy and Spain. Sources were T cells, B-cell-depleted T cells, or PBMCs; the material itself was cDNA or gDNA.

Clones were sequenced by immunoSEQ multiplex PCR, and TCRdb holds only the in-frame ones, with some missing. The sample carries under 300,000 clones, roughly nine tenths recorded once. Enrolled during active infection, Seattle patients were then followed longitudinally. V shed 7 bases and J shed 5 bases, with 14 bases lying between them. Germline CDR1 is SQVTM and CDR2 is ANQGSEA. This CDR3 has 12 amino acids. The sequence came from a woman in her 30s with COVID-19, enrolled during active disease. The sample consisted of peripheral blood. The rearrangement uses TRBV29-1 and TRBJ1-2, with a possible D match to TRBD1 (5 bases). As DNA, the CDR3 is TGCAGCGCCCATCCGGGGGGATATGGCTACACCTTC. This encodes CSAHPGGYGYTF.